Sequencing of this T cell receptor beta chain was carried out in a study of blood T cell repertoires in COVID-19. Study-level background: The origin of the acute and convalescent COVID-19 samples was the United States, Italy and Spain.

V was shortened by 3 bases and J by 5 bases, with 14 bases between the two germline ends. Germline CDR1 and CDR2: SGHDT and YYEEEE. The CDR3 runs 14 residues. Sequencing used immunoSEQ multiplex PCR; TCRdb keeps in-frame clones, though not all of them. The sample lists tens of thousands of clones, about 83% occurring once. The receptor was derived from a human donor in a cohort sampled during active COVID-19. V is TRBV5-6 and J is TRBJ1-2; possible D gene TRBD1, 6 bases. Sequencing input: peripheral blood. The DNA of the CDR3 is TGTGCCAGCAGCTCCGAAGGGGGAGCGTATGGCTACACCTTC. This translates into CASSSEGGAYGYTF.